A selection of T cell receptor beta chains follows, all from one sample in a study of neurological immune-mediated disorders. From the 5' RACE reads, TCRdb called clonotypes with MiXCR, one entry per CDR3 protein. The table shows roughly 20,000 distinct CDR3 sequences, with 17% occurring only once. What was sequenced was CD8+ T cells from blood. All receptors come from a woman between 18 and 30 years old with multiple sclerosis. Each CDR3 is given with its conserved first and last residue. Each record gives: J gene, D gene, clone size, V gene, CDR3 protein, CDR3 DNA. A D gene is named only where the DNA matches it firmly. For some rows the clone size is stated as once, few or many, or as a class when expanded; others skip it.

TRBJ1-4,TRBD1,many,TRBV2,CASSWTGKEKLFF,TGTGCCAGCAGTTGGACAGGGAAGGAAAAACTGTTTTTT
TRBJ2-7,NA,many,TRBV28,CASDPGDDEQYF,TGTGCCAGCGACCCGGGCGACGACGAGCAGTACTTC
TRBJ2-3,TRBD2,NA,TRBV19,CASSFRTSGGTDTQYF,TGTGCCAGTAGTTTCCGGACTAGCGGGGGCACAGATACGCAGTATTTT
TRBJ2-5,TRBD2,NA,TRBV5-6,CASSLYATSGTYQETQYF,TGTGCCAGCAGCTTGTATGCGACTAGCGGAACTTACCAAGAGACCCAGTACTTC
TRBJ2-2,NA,many,TRBV12-3/TRBV12-4,CASSLLRFSGRTGELFF,TGTGCCAGCAGTTTATTGCGGTTTTCAGGGCGCACCGGGGAGCTGTTTTTT
TRBJ1-2,NA,many,TRBV13,CASSKVSGRNYGYTF,TGTGCCAGCAGCAAGGTATCGGGGCGTAACTATGGCTACACCTTC
TRBJ1-1,NA,NA,TRBV19,CASLSNTEAFF,TGTGCCAGTTTGTCGAACACTGAAGCTTTCTTT
TRBJ1-5,NA,many,TRBV30,CAWSVWTNRERQPQHF,TGTGCCTGGAGTGTATGGACTAACAGGGAAAGGCAGCCCCAGCATTTT
TRBJ1-2,NA,NA,TRBV5-6,CASSLRYPYGYTF,TGTGCCAGCAGCTTACGGTACCCCTATGGCTACACCTTC
TRBJ1-2,TRBD1,NA,TRBV20-1,CSARLQGANYGYTF,TGCAGTGCGCGGCTGCAGGGGGCTAACTATGGCTACACCTTC
TRBJ2-5,TRBD2,many,TRBV27,CASGSTSGTKETQYF,TGTGCCAGTGGATCGACTAGCGGGACGAAAGAGACCCAGTACTTC
TRBJ2-2,TRBD1,many,TRBV29-1,CSALPGQPNTGELFF,TGCAGCGCGTTACCGGGACAGCCGAACACCGGGGAGCTGTTTTTT
TRBJ1-1,NA,many,TRBV5-6,CASSFRPNTEAFF,TGTGCCAGCAGCTTTAGGCCGAACACTGAAGCTTTCTTT
TRBJ2-5,NA,NA,TRBV29-1,CSASLQGRETQYF,TGCAGCGCTAGTTTACAGGGTAGGGAGACCCAGTACTTC
TRBJ1-4,TRBD1,many,TRBV28,CASSPTGETNEKLLF,TGTGCCAGCAGCCCTACAGGGGAAACTAATGAAAAACTGTTGTTT
TRBJ1-4,NA,NA,TRBV12-3/TRBV12-4,CASSLKGPTNEKLFF,TGTGCCAGCAGTTTGAAGGGACCAACTAATGAAAAACTGTTTTTT
TRBJ1-1,NA,NA,TRBV5-1,CASSFDGRNTEAFF,TGCGCCAGCAGCTTCGACGGGCGGAACACTGAAGCTTTCTTT
TRBJ2-7,TRBD1,NA,TRBV9,CASSPRDSTYEQYF,TGTGCCAGCAGCCCACGGGACAGTACCTACGAGCAGTACTTC
TRBJ1-1,NA,many,TRBV20-1,CSASPPGREAAEAFF,TGCAGTGCTAGCCCCCCGGGCAGGGAGGCGGCTGAAGCTTTCTTT
TRBJ2-5,TRBD2,many,TRBV20-1,CSAREREGPETQYF,TGCAGTGCTAGAGAGCGGGAGGGCCCAGAGACCCAGTACTTC
TRBJ2-7,NA,many,TRBV28,CASRATVGYEQYF,TGTGCCAGCAGGGCTACCGTGGGTTACGAGCAGTACTTC
TRBJ1-2,TRBD1,many,TRBV27,CASSLGTGAYGYTF,TGTGCCAGCAGTTTAGGGACAGGGGCCTATGGCTACACCTTC
TRBJ2-2,NA,many,TRBV6-5,CASCGGDTGELFF,TGTGCCAGCTGCGGCGGAGACACCGGGGAGCTGTTTTTT
TRBJ1-2,NA,NA,TRBV5-5,CASSLEPAVNYGYTF,TGTGCCAGCAGCTTGGAACCTGCAGTTAACTATGGCTACACCTTC
TRBJ2-2,NA,NA,TRBV7-6,CASSPTRGTTGELFF,TGTGCCAGCAGCCCTACTAGGGGGACCACCGGGGAGCTGTTTTTT
TRBJ1-1,NA,many,TRBV5-1,CASSTGRVAMNTEAFF,TGCGCCAGCAGCACCGGCAGGGTGGCTATGAACACTGAAGCTTTCTTT
TRBJ2-5,TRBD2,many,TRBV7-9,CASTVLGLAGGDRETQYF,TGTGCCAGCACCGTATTGGGACTAGCGGGAGGGGATCGGGAGACCCAGTACTTC
TRBJ1-1,NA,medium-sized,TRBV28,CASSSPQDSEAFF,TGTGCCAGCAGTTCTCCGCAAGACAGTGAAGCTTTCTTT
TRBJ2-1,NA,NA,TRBV18,CTSSPPSRQGLNEQFF,TGTACCAGCTCACCACCGTCTCGGCAGGGGCTCAATGAGCAGTTCTTC
TRBJ2-7,NA,NA,TRBV29-1,CSVVAGERYEQYF,TGCAGCGTTGTGGCAGGGGAGAGGTACGAGCAGTACTTC
TRBJ2-1,TRBD2,many,TRBV12-5,CASGDRGSSYNEQFF,TGTGCTAGTGGAGACCGCGGGAGTTCCTACAATGAGCAGTTCTTC
TRBJ2-7,TRBD1,many,TRBV10-3,CAISPAGTGVYEQYF,TGTGCCATCAGTCCCGCCGGGACAGGGGTCTACGAGCAGTACTTC
TRBJ2-1,TRBD2,many,TRBV6-2/TRBV6-3,CASSPSGGAGDEQFF,TGTGCCAGCAGCCCTAGCGGGGGGGCCGGTGATGAGCAGTTCTTC
TRBJ2-2,NA,NA,TRBV5-1,CASSLALLFSFSRQTSGTGELFF,TGCGCCAGCAGCTTGGCACTCTTGTTTTCGTTTTCGAGACAGACGTCGGGGACCGGGGAGCTGTTTTTT
TRBJ2-3,NA,NA,TRBV12-3/TRBV12-4,CASSLYSGSPTDTQYF,TGTGCCAGCAGTTTATACAGCGGGTCACCCACAGATACGCAGTATTTT
TRBJ1-5,TRBD1,medium-sized,TRBV29-1,CSALTGGNQPQHF,TGCAGCGCCCTGACAGGGGGCAATCAGCCCCAGCATTTT
TRBJ2-1,NA,NA,TRBV6-2/TRBV6-3,CASSWMAPEQFF,TGTGCCAGCAGTTGGATGGCCCCCGAGCAGTTCTTC
TRBJ2-4,NA,many,TRBV9,CASSVSKDLAKNIQYF,TGTGCCAGCAGCGTGTCGAAAGATCTAGCCAAAAACATTCAGTACTTC
TRBJ1-3,NA,few,TRBV7-2,CASKQGSGNTIYF,TGTGCCAGCAAGCAGGGCTCTGGAAACACCATATATTTT
TRBJ2-5,NA,many,TRBV27,CASSLTQFEETQYF,TGTGCCAGCAGTTTGACCCAGTTCGAAGAGACCCAGTACTTC
TRBJ1-1,TRBD1,NA,TRBV7-2,CASSSSPGGLWTEAFF,TGTGCCAGCAGCTCCTCTCCAGGGGGTCTATGGACTGAAGCTTTCTTT
TRBJ2-5,TRBD2,many,TRBV7-8,CASSSPTSRTQETQYF,TGTGCCAGCAGCTCCCCGACTAGCCGAACTCAAGAGACCCAGTACTTC
TRBJ2-3,NA,many,TRBV7-9,CASSYEEKSTDTQYF,TGTGCCAGCAGCTACGAGGAAAAGAGCACAGATACGCAGTATTTT